These 17 T cell receptor beta chains were sequenced from one sample in a study of T cell changes during pregnancy in multiple sclerosis. Here immunoSEQ multiplex PCR was the method, and the copy in TCRdb shows in-frame clones only, minus some. Of tens of thousands of clones detected, around nine tenths appear once; the ten largest clones hold around 3%. The material was peripheral blood, obtained in the third trimester of pregnancy. These TCRs come from a female donor in good health, enrolled as a control in a pregnancy study.

This clone appeared a few times. V usage is TRBV4-3 and J usage is TRBJ2-6; D gene unclear. Germline CDR1 is LGHNA and CDR2 is YSLEER. Trimming pared 1 base from V and 0 bases from J, leaving 7 bases between. The CDR3 runs 16 residues. The CDR3 nucleotides read TGCGCCAGCAGCCAAGTTATCCTCTCTGGGGCCAACGTCCTGACTTTC. As protein: CASSQVILSGANVLTF.

The chain uses TRBV2 and TRBJ1-1; the D is unclear. The CDR3 contains 16 residues. V shed 6 bases and J shed 5 bases, with 22 bases lying between them. Looked up from germline, CDR1 is SNHLY and CDR2 is FYNNEI. The CDR3 DNA is TGTGCCAGCAGACGTCGAACAGTCGGGGATTGGACTGAAGCTTTCTTT. It codes for CASRRRTVGDWTEAFF.

The chain has TRBV6-6 and TRBJ1-1; D gene uncertain. Trimming removed 2 bases from V and 2 bases from J, with 9 bases in between. Germline V gene data show CDR1 as MNHNY and CDR2 as SVGAGI (reference sequence). CDR3 size: 14 residues. CDR3 in DNA: TGTGCCAGCAGTTACCGGGGAAGTAACACTGAAGCTTTCTTT. Translated, it gives CASSYRGSNTEAFF.

CDR3 DNA: TGTGCCAGCAGCTTAGGGGGGGACAGAATTAACTATGGCTACACCTTC. It is translated as CASSLGGDRINYGYTF. The gene calls are TRBV7-9 and TRBJ1-2, with 7 bases aligning to TRBD1. V lost 1 base, J lost 1 base, and 6 bases stayed unmatched. CDR1 and CDR2 (germline): SEHNR, FQNEAQ (reference sequence). The CDR3 runs 16 residues.

This chain joins TRBV5-6 and TRBJ2-1, with 12 bases matching TRBD2. The V gene end was trimmed by 5 bases and the J gene end by 8 bases; junction bases not matched to a gene: 11. CDR1 SGHDT and CDR2 YYEEEE come from the germline V gene. The CDR3 is made up of 16 amino acids. For the CDR3, the DNA is TGTGCCAGCAGTTTAGGACTAGCGGGATATAAGGATGAGCAGTTCTTC. Its protein product is CASSLGLAGYKDEQFF.

The V and J genes are TRBV7-9 and TRBJ2-3, with a tentative D call TRBD2 (6 bases). Germline CDR1 and CDR2: SEHNR and FQNEAQ (reference sequence). V shed 4 bases and J shed 4 bases, with 18 bases lying between them. This CDR3 has 16 residues. The CDR3 DNA reads as TGTGCCAGCAGCTCCTCGGAGGGACCAGAGCCAGATACGCAGTATTTT. Protein product: CASSSSEGPEPDTQYF.

This rearrangement joins TRBV28 to TRBJ2-3, with 7 nucleotides matching TRBD2. The germline gives CDR1 MDHEN, CDR2 SYDVKM. Trimming took 7 bases from V and 0 from J; bases not matched to a gene: 13. The CDR3 is made up of 17 amino acids. This CDR3 reads CASNQIGEGRSTDTQYF. Written as DNA, the CDR3 is TGTGCCAGCAACCAGATAGGGGAGGGGCGTAGCACAGATACGCAGTATTTT.

This chain links TRBV6-1 with TRBJ2-7; maybe TRBD1 (5 bases). CDR1 MNHNS and CDR2 SASEGT come from the germline V gene. Deletions cut 2 bases from V and 0 bases from J, with 8 bases between. The CDR3 runs to 14 residues. CDR3 DNA sequence: TGTGCCAGCAGTGAATGGGGCCCCTCCTACGAGCAGTACTTC. It specifies CASSEWGPSYEQYF.

This sequence joins TRBV7-2 and TRBJ1-6, with D hard to call. Trimming pared 3 bases from V and 0 bases from J, leaving 15 bases between. CDR1 is SGHTA and CDR2 is FQGNSA in the germline V gene. This CDR3 contains 18 residues. The CDR3 reads CASSFNRYESSYNSPLHF. CDR3 nucleotide sequence: TGTGCCAGCAGCTTCAACCGCTACGAAAGCTCCTATAATTCACCCCTCCACTTT.

The chain combines TRBV6-6 with TRBJ2-7, with a possible D match to TRBD2 (6 bases). V was trimmed by 8 bases and J by 7 bases, leaving 21 bases between them. The CDR3 length is 14 residues. Germline V lookup: CDR1 MNHNY, CDR2 SVGAGI (reference sequence). Written as DNA, the CDR3 is TGTGCCAGCGGCGGGGAGGCCCCGGAGTGGGAGCAGTACTTC. Amino acid sequence: CASGGEAPEWEQYF.

The rearrangement uses TRBV27 and TRBJ2-1, with 10 nucleotides matching TRBD2. V trimming: 9 bases; J trimming: 3 bases; junction bases outside the gene matches: 5. Per the germline V gene, CDR1 is MNHEY and CDR2 is SMNVEV (reference sequence). The CDR3 consists of 14 residues. CDR3 amino acids: CASAAGGNYNEQFF. CDR3 coding DNA: TGTGCCAGTGCAGCGGGAGGGAACTACAATGAGCAGTTCTTC.

Turning to this clone: This CDR3 is also generated by other DNA sequences in the sample. The chain couples TRBV13 to TRBJ2-7, with TRBD2 matching 8 bases. The ends lost 4 bases at V and 4 bases at J; junction bases unmatched: 9. Germline V gene sequence: CDR1 PRHDT, CDR2 FYEKMQ (reference sequence). This CDR3 comprises 15 residues. The CDR3 sequence: CASSSKYGGGYEQYF. The CDR3 bases are TGTGCCAGCAGCTCCAAATACGGGGGGGGATACGAGCAGTACTTC.

J is TRBJ2-7 and V is TRBV6-1, with 9 nucleotides matching TRBD1. The CDR3 loop spans 15 amino acids. V lost 0 bases and J lost 1; bases outside the gene matches: 1. Per germline, CDR1 MNHNS and CDR2 SASEGT. The CDR3 coding sequence is TGTGCCAGCAGTGAAGCCGGGACAGGGTCCTACGAGCAGTACTTC. Protein product: CASSEAGTGSYEQYF.

The chain employs TRBV19 and TRBJ1-2; D is perhaps TRBD1 (5 bases). Germline loops: CDR1 LNHDA, CDR2 SQIVND (reference sequence). Trimming took 6 bases from V and 5 from J, leaving 22 bases between them. The CDR3 spans 16 residues. CDR3 DNA sequence: TGTGCCAGTAGCGGGACTCTGGGGATACAGCGGTATGGCTACACCTTC. This sequence encodes CASSGTLGIQRYGYTF.

In its sample, this clone was seen once. The chain couples TRBV4-3 to TRBJ2-3; 9 bases are a match to TRBD1. The germline gives CDR1 LGHNA, CDR2 YSLEER. V shed 3 bases, J shed 0 bases, and the junction held 19 bases outside the gene matches. The CDR3 contains 21 residues. The CDR3 spells CASSHRTGENNQKSSTDTQYF. CDR3 bases: TGCGCCAGCAGCCATAGGACAGGGGAAAATAACCAAAAGTCTAGCACAGATACGCAGTATTTT.

V and J are TRBV28 and TRBJ2-7; D not certain. Germline V lookup: CDR1 MDHEN, CDR2 SYDVKM. CDR3 length: 11 amino acids. Trimming removed 6 bases at V and 0 bases at J, with 3 bases between. The CDR3 protein is CASSNSYEQYF. The DNA of the CDR3 is TGTGCCAGCAGCAACTCCTACGAGCAGTACTTC.

This chain joins TRBV5-4 and TRBJ2-7; perhaps TRBD1 as D (6 bases). Germline values: CDR1 SGHNT, CDR2 YYREEE (reference sequence). The CDR3 totals 14 residues. The germline V and J ends were trimmed by 4 bases and 5 bases, with 16 bases remaining between them. The CDR3 nucleotides read TGTGCCAGCAGCGAAATCCAGACAGGACACGAGCAGTACTTC. This encodes CASSEIQTGHEQYF. Drawing the rest from reference TRBV5-4 and TRBJ2-7, the complete variable domain is ETGVTQSPTHLIKTRGQQVTLRCSSQSGHNTVSWYQQALGQGPQFIFQYYREEENGRGNFPPRFSGLQFPNYSSELNVNALELDDSALYLCASSEIQTGHEQYFGPGTRLTVT.